This entry is about one TCR beta chain. In the same sample, other DNA sequences code for this CDR3. Here immunoSEQ multiplex PCR was the method, and the copy in TCRdb shows in-frame clones only, minus some. The repertoire holds roughly 200,000 clones, with about three quarters as singletons. The CDR3 consists of 12 residues. Germline V CDR1 and CDR2: GTSNPN, SVGIG (reference sequence). V dropped 0 bases and J dropped 4; count of bases not matched to a gene: 0. The data originate from a study of cytomegalovirus exposure and HLA in healthy donors. The sequence came from a woman between 25 and 40 years old in good health and CMV-seronegative. The rearrangement joins TRBV30 to TRBJ2-7; 7 nucleotides align to TRBD1. The specimen sequenced was PBMCs. The CDR3 bases are TGTGCCTGGAGTGTACAGGGGTACGAGCAGTACTTC. It yields the protein CAWSVQGYEQYF.